This TCR beta chain was retrieved from a study of shared T cell receptors in the human thymus. CDR3 length equals 21 residues. Germline CDR1 reads MNHEY; CDR2 reads SMNVEV (reference sequence). With V trimmed by 5 bases and J by 0 bases, 18 bases remained unmatched. Generated by immunoSEQ multiplex PCR, the TCRdb table keeps only in-frame clones and is missing some. This sample has 63,000 or so clones, with roughly 95% found just once. This sequence originates from a human donor. The chain couples TRBV27 to TRBJ2-6, with TRBD1 identical over 8 bases. The sample was thymocytes. Here the CDR3 DNA reads TGTGCCAGCAGTCCCCACACAGCAGGGGGCTGGCCTCCCTCTGGGGCCAACGTCCTGACTTTC. Translated: CASSPHTAGGWPPSGANVLTF. The full variable domain, in which reference TRBV27 and TRBJ2-6 provide the parts outside the CDR3, is EAQVTQNPRYLITVTGKKLTVTCSQNMNHEYMSWYRQDPGLGLRQIYYSMNVEVTDKGDVPEGYKVSRKEKRNFPLILESPSPNQTSLYFCASSPHTAGGWPPSGANVLTFGAGSRLTVL.